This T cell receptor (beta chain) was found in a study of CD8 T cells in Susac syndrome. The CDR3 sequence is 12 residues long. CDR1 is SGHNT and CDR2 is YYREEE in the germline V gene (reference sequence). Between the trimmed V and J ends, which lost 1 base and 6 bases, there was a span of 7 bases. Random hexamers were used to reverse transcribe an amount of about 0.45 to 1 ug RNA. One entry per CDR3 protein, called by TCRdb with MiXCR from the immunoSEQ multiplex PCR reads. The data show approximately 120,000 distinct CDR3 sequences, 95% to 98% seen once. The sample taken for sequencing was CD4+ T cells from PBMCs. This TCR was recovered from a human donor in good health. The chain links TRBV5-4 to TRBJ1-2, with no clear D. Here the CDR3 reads CASSLSGNGYTF. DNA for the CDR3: TGTGCCAGCAGCTTGTCTGGGAATGGCTACACCTTC.